This T cell receptor beta chain is drawn from a study of shared clonotypes between healthy human individuals. About the study: Three plates were used per donor for CD4 naive, three for CD4 memory, two for CD8 naive and one for CD8 memory. Points from the study as a whole: Collection of samples was limited to blood; tissue repertoires likely differ.

Data came from immunoSEQ multiplex PCR; TCRdb stores just in-frame clones and leaves some out. The sample has approximately 980,000 clones, approximately 80% seen once; the top ten hold about 1.5%. Notes on this clone: The antigen is undetermined.

Investigators divided CD4+ cells into CD45RA+ naive and CD45RA-negative memory subsets. The germline gives CDR1 SNHLY, CDR2 FYNNEI. Trimming pared 4 bases from V and 4 bases from J, leaving 4 bases between. CDR3 length: 11 amino acids. Sample: memory CD4+ T cells sorted from blood. This sample's subset: CD45RA-negative fraction. The sequence was obtained from a man aged 18 to 35 in good health. The chain joins TRBV2 to TRBJ1-1; D is ambiguous. This CDR3 is CASSVLTEAFF. DNA of the CDR3: TGTGCCAGCAGTGTCCTCACTGAAGCTTTCTTT. Full variable domain (outside the CDR3, taken from reference TRBV2 and TRBJ1-1): EPEVTQTPSHQVTQMGQEVILRCVPISNHLYFYWYRQILGQKVEFLVSFYNNEISEKSEIFDDQFSVERPDGSNFTLKIRSTKLEDSAMYFCASSVLTEAFFGQGTRLTVV.